This TCR beta chain was observed in a study of CD8 T cells in Susac syndrome. Whole-study results and caveats: The study's TCR sequencing and HLA analysis covered a relatively small number of individuals, and the study acknowledged this.

Worth noting for this clonotype: Its cognate antigen is unknown.

The authors carried out high-throughput sequencing of TCR beta. They applied it to CD8+ and CD4+ T cells obtained from blood. The multiple sclerosis control cohort comprised treatment-naive individuals presenting with stable or active relapsing-remitting disease. The authors reverse transcribed roughly 0.5 to 1 ug RNA with random hexamers. An immunoSEQ multiplex PCR generated amplified TCR beta CDR3 products spanning 54 Vbeta and 13 Jbeta. TCRdb called the immunoSEQ multiplex PCR reads again in MiXCR, with one record for every CDR3 protein. Altogether over 150,000 distinct CDR3 sequences are present, approximately 93% being singletons, with the ten largest covering over 0.08%. There are 14 residues in the CDR3. V gave up 5 bases and J gave up 4 bases, with 17 bases separating them. CDR1 is DFQATT and CDR2 is SNEGSKA in the germline V gene (reference sequence).

The chain has TRBV20-1 and TRBJ1-1; D is ambiguous. The clonotype comes from a human donor with multiple sclerosis. Material: CD4+ T cells from PBMCs. The CDR3 spells CSAPQSGRTTEAFF. As DNA, the CDR3 is TGCAGTGCTCCCCAGAGTGGCCGGACCACTGAAGCTTTCTTT.